This T cell receptor beta chain derives from a study of shared clonotypes between healthy human individuals. Libraries were prepared by immunoSEQ multiplex PCR; TCRdb keeps only in-frame clonotypes and omits some of them. The data show around 1.6 million clones, around 98% seen once. Comments on this clone: Its antigen is still unknown.

Findings and limits, study-wide: The authors sampled blood alone, and tissue repertoires likely differ.

The donor cohort consisted entirely of Caucasian adults residing in Nashville, Tennessee. This clonotype originated in a man aged 30 to 39 in good health. Sequenced material: naive CD4+ T cells sorted from blood. Subset denoted: CD45RA+ positively selected.

DNA for the CDR3: TGTGCCTGGACAGGGGCTAGCACAGATACGCAGTATTTT. Encoded protein: CAWTGASTDTQYF. V usage is TRBV30 and J usage is TRBJ2-3, with TRBD1 as a possible D gene (6 bases). V lost 4 bases to trimming and J lost 0 bases, with 8 bases between them. The CDR3 loop spans 13 amino acids. The germline gives CDR1 GTSNPN, CDR2 SVGIG (reference sequence). Based on the CDR3 plus reference TRBV30 and TRBJ2-3, the full variable domain is SQTIHQWPATLVQPVGSPLSLECTVEGTSNPNLYWYRQAAGRGLQLLFYSVGIGQISSEVPQNLSASRPQDRQFILSSKKLLLSDSGFYLCAWTGASTDTQYFGPGTRLTVL.